This T cell receptor (beta chain) was recovered during a study of post-analysis software for immune sequencing data. About the study: Disease trajectories encompassed relapsing-remitting, secondary progressive and progressive-relapsing multiple sclerosis.

As to this clonotype: Its cognate antigen is unknown.

Whole-study results and caveats: Controls showed significantly higher normalized Chao1 diversity than did multiple sclerosis patients. In patients, 4 to 6 TRBV segments were more frequent than in controls, with TRBV5-6, TRBV5-1 and TRBV20-1 among them.

Incorporated into the TCR beta cDNA libraries were unique molecular identifiers, which served to reduce PCR and sequencing biases. T cells numbering roughly 0.85 to 11 million yielded 450,000 to 600,000 cDNA molecules. Via MiXCR, TCRdb re-called the PCR reads, giving one row per CDR3 protein. Among about 540,000 distinct CDR3 sequences, roughly 34% were seen once, and the ten largest hold approximately 5.4%. The V end lost 0 bases, the J end lost 5 bases, and 2 bases lay between the germline ends. The germline V gene encodes CDR1 MNHNY and CDR2 SVGAGI (reference sequence). The CDR3 sequence is 12 residues long.

Sequencing input: blood. The sequence came from a girl aged 2-17 years with multiple sclerosis. The rearrangement uses TRBV6-6 and TRBJ2-1; D gene ambiguous. CDR3 loop: CASSYSNNEQFF. The CDR3 DNA reads TGTGCCAGCAGTTACTCGAACAATGAGCAGTTCTTC.